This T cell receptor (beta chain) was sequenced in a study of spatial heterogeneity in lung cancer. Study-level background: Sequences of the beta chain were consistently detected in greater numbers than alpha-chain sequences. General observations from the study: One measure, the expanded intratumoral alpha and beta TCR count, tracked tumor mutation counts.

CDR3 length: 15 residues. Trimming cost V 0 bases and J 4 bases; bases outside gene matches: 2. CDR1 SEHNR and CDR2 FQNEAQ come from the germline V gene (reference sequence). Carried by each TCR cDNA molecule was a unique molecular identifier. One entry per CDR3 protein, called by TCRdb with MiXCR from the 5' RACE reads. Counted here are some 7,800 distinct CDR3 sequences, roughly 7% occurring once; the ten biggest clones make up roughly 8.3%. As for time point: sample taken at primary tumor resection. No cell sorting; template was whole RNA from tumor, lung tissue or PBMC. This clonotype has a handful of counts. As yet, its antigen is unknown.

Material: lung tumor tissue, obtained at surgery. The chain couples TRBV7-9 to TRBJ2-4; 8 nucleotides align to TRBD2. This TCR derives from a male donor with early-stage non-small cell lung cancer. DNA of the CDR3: TGTGCCAGCAGCTTAGCGTTAGCGGGGAAAAACATTCAGTACTTC. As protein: CASSLALAGKNIQYF.